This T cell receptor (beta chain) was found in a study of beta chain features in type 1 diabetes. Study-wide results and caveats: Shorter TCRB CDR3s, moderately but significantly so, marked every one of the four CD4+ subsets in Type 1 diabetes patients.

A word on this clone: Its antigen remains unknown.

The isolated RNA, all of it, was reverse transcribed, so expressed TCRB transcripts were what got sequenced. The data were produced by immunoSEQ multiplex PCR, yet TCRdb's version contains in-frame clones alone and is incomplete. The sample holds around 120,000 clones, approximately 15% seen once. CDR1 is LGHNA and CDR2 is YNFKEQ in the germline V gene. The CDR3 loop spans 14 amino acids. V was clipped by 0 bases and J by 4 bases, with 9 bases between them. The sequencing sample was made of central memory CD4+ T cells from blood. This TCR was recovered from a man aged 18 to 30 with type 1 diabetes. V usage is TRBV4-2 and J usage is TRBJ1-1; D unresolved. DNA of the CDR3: TGTGCCAGCAGCCAAGAAGAACGAGGCACTGAAGCTTTCTTT. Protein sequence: CASSQEERGTEAFF.